The TCR beta chain under discussion was sequenced for a study of T-cell memory formation after mild COVID-19. The CDR3 consists of 11 residues. Between the trimmed V and J ends, which lost 3 bases and 3 bases, there was a span of 3 bases. From germline, CDR1 is SNHLY and CDR2 FYNNEI. This clonotype was seen ten or more times. What it recognizes is unknown. Overall study results and limits: The second-wave clones peaking on day 37 were not confirmed as SARS-CoV-2-specific. CM and EM subsets held most contracting CD4+ clones; EMRA held CD8+ ones.

TCRdb recomputed calls from the 5' RACE reads with MiXCR, one row per CDR3 protein. This sample has 470,000 or so distinct CDR3 sequences, with around a quarter found just once. The TCR comes from an adult woman who had mild COVID-19 (a few samples of this study predate the infection). Cell type and time point are not known. J is TRBJ2-7 and V is TRBV2; D is unclear. Source material: PBMCs or a T cell subset sorted from them (not recorded which). The CDR3 spells CASSELYEQYF. The CDR3 nucleotides are TGTGCCAGCAGTGAGCTCTACGAGCAGTACTTC.